The clone carrying this T cell receptor (beta chain) has just a few counts. What it recognizes is unknown. Template switching added a universal primer site; cDNA carried unique molecular identifiers. From the 5' RACE reads, TCRdb called clonotypes with MiXCR, one entry per CDR3 protein. The table has hundreds of thousands of distinct CDR3 sequences, roughly 10% seen once. This sample was included in a study of identical twins. Findings of the study overall: Twin-shared out-of-frame alpha sequences were enriched for low generation probability.

The CDR3 runs to 14 residues. Germline-derived CDR1 and CDR2 are MNHNS and SASEGT. The V gene end was trimmed by 5 bases and the J gene end by 5 bases; junction bases not matched to a gene: 8. Another study also made use of these data, one on yellow fever vaccine responses in identical twins. This second study notes: Vaccine-induced T cell responses in twins were reportedly observed to appear partly convergent, partly personalized.

The source is a woman aged 18-29 years in good health. V and J are TRBV6-1 and TRBJ2-5; 7 nucleotides match TRBD1. Source material: CD8+ T cells sorted from blood. The CDR3 DNA reads as TGTGCCAGCAGTACAGGGGTCTTCAGGGAGACCCAGTACTTC. This sequence encodes CASSTGVFRETQYF.